This TCR beta chain was profiled in a study of shared clonotypes between healthy human individuals. Each of the donors was a healthy adult who was HIV-negative and had not had a recent acute infection or vaccination. Concerning this clone: Its specificity is unknown.

V was shortened by 6 bases and J by 0 bases, with 14 bases between the two germline ends. From germline, CDR1 is KGHSH and CDR2 LQKENI. The CDR3 contains 15 residues. Study-wide points: It was observed that about 5% of naive CD4 clonotypes were shared across several donors.

The test was conducted at deep level. TCRdb keeps only in-frame clones here, not all; method: immunoSEQ multiplex PCR. This sample yields 2,500,000 or so clones, of which roughly 93% are seen a single time; more than 0.35% belongs to the top ten. The clonotype comes from a man between 18 and 35 years old in good health. Some clones in this sample may be carry-over from other donors' samples. The chain joins TRBV18 to TRBJ1-1, with a possible D match to TRBD1 (6 bases). The sample consisted of naive CD4+ T cells from PBMCs. Subset here: CD45RA+ positively selected. The CDR3 region is CASSSGQSLNTEAFF. The CDR3 bases are TGTGCCAGCTCTTCAGGACAGTCCTTGAACACTGAAGCTTTCTTT.